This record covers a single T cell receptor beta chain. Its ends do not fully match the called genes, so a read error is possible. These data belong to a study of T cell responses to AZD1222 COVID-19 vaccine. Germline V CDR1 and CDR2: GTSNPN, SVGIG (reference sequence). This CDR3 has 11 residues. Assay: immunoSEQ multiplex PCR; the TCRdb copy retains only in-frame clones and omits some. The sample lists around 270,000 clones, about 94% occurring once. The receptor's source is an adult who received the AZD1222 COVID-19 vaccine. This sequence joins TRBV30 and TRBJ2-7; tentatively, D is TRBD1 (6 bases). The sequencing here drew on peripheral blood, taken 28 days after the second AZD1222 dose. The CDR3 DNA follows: TGTGCCTGGAGTGTACAGGCCAGGGGCCTCTTC. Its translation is CAWSVQARGLF.